This T cell receptor (beta chain) was captured in a study of CD8 T cells in ankylosing spondylitis. Using its own MiXCR run on the 5' RACE reads, TCRdb lists one record per CDR3 protein. Of about 140,000 distinct CDR3 sequences listed, 30% to 35% are singletons. Findings and caveats of the study: As reported, disease-linked clones showed significant enrichment in matched ankylosing spondylitis synovial fluid. The study identified a TCR beta motif of eight highly homologous variants that appeared characteristic of ankylosing spondylitis blood.

There are 14 residues in the CDR3. The germline CDR1 and CDR2 sequences are MNHEY and SMNVEV (reference sequence). V gave up 6 bases and J gave up 5 bases; unmatched junction bases: 5. Points on this clonotype: Its antigen is currently unknown.

Sequencing was performed on synovial fluid, either unsorted or a sorted T cell fraction (not recorded which). The chain carries TRBV27 and TRBJ1-4, with 8 bases matching TRBD1. The TCR was taken from a male donor with ankylosing spondylitis. In DNA, the CDR3 is TGTGCCAGCAGATCGGGACAGGCCAATGAAAAACTGTTTTTT. It specifies CASRSGQANEKLFF.